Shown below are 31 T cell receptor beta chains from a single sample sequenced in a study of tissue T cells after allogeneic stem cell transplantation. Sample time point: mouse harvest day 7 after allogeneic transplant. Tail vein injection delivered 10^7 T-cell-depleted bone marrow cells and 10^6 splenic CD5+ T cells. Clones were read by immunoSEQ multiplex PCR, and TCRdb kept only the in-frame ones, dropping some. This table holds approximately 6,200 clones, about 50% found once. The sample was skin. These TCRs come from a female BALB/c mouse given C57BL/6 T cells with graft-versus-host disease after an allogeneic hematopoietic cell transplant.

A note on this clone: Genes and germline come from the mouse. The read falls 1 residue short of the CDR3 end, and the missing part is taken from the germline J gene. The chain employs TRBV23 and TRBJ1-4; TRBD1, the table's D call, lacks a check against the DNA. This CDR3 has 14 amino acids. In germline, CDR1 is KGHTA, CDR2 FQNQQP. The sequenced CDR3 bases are TGCTCCAGCAGTCAGACAATTTCCAACGAAAGATTATTT. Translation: CSSSQTISNERLF. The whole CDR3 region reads CSSSQTISNERLFF.

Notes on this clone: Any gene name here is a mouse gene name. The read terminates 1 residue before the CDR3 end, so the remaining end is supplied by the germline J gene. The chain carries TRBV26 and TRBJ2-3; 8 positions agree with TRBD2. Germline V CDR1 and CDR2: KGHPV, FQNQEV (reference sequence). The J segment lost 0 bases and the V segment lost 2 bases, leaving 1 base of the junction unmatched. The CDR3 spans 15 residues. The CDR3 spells CASSLGGASAETLYF. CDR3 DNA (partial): TGTGCCAGCAGTCTGGGGGGGGCTAGTGCAGAAACGCTGTAT.

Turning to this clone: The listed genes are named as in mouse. Incomplete CDR3 DNA: TGTGCCTGGAGTCTAGACCGAGTTTCCGACTACACC. Its translation: CAWSLDRVSDYT. The CDR3 as a whole reads CAWSLDRVSDYTF. The chain has TRBV31 and TRBJ1-2; D is undetermined. The read halts 1 residue ahead of the CDR3 end, with the missing end drawn from the germline J gene. The germline V gene has CDR1 GKSSPN and CDR2 SITVG. This CDR3 is 13 amino acids long. Trimming removed 0 bases at V and 5 bases at J, with 10 bases between. Filled out from reference TRBV31 and TRBJ1-2, the complete variable domain reads AQTIHQWPVAEIKAVGSPLSLGCTIKGKSSPNLYWYWQATGGTLQQLFYSITVGQVESVVQLNLSASRPKDDQFILSTEKLLLSHSGFYLCAWSLDRVSDYTFGSGTRLLVI.

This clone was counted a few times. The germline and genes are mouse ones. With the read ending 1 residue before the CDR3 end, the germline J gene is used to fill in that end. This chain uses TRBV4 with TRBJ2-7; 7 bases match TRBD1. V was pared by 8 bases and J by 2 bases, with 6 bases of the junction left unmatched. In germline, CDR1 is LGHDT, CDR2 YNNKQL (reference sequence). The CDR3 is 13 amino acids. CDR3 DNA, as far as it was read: TGTGCCAGCGGCAGACAGGGAACCTATGAACAGTAC. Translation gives CASGRQGTYEQY. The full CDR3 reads CASGRQGTYEQYF.

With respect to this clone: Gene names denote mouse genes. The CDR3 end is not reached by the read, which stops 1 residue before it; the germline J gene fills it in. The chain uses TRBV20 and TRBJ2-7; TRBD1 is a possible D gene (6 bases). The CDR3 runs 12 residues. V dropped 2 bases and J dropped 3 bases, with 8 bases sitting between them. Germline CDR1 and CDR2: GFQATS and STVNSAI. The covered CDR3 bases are TGTGGTGCTAGGCACAGGGTCTATGAACAGTAC. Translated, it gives CGARHRVYEQY. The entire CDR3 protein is CGARHRVYEQYF.

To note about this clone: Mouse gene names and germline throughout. CDR3 amino acids: CASSRDWGSYAEQFF. CDR3 bases read: TGTGCCAGCAGCCGGGACTGGGGGAGCTATGCTGAGCAGTTC. The gene calls are TRBV5 and TRBJ2-1; 11 nucleotides agree with TRBD2. The sequence runs out 1 residue before the end of the CDR3; the remainder is reconstructed from the germline J gene. Trimming removed 4 bases from V and 3 bases from J; junction bases left unmatched: 2. This CDR3 is 15 amino acids long. Germline lookup yields CDR1 LGHNA and CDR2 YNLKQL (reference sequence).

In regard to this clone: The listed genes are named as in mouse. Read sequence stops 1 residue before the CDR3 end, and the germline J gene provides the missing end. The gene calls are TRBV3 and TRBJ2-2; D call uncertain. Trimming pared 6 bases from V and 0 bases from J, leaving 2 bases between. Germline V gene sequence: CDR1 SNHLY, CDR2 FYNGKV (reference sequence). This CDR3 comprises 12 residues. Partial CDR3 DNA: TGTGCCAGCAGTACAAACACCGGGCAGCTCTAC. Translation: CASSTNTGQLY. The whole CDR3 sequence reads CASSTNTGQLYF.

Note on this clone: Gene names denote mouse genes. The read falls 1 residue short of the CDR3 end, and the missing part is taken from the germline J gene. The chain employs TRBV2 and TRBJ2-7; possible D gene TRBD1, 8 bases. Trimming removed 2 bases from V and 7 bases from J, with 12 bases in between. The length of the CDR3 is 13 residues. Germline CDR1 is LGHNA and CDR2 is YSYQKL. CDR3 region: CASSQNRGGEQYF. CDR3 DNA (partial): TGTGCCAGCAGCCAAAACAGGGGGGGAGAACAGTAC.

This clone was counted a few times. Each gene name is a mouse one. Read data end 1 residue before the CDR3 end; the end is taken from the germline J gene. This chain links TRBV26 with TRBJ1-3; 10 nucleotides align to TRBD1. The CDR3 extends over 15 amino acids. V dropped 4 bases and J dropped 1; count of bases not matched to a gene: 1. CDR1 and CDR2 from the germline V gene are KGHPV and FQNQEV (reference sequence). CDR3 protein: CASSRTGGSGNTLYF. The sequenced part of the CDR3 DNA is TGTGCCAGCAGTCGGACAGGGGGGTCTGGAAATACGCTCTAT.

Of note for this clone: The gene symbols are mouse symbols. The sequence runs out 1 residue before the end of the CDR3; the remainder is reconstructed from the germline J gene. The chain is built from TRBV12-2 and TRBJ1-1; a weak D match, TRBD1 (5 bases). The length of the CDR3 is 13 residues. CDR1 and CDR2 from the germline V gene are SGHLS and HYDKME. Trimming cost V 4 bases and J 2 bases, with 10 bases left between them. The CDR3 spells CASSQTVNTEVFF. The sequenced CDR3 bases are TGTGCCAGCTCCCAGACAGTTAACACAGAAGTCTTC. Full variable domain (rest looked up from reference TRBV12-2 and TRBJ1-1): NSGVVQSPRYIIKGKGERSILKCIPISGHLSVAWYQQTQGQELKFFIQHYDKMERDKGNLPSRFSVQQFDDYHSEMNMSALELEDSAVYFCASSQTVNTEVFFGKGTRLTVV.

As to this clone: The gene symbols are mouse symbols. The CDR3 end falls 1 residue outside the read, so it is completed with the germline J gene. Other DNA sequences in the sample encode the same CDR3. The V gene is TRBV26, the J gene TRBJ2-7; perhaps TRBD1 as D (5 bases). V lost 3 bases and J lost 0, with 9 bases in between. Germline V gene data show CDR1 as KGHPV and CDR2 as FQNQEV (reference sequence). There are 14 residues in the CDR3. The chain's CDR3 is CASSLGQSSYEQYF. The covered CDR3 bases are TGTGCCAGCAGTCTCGGACAAAGCTCCTATGAACAGTAC.

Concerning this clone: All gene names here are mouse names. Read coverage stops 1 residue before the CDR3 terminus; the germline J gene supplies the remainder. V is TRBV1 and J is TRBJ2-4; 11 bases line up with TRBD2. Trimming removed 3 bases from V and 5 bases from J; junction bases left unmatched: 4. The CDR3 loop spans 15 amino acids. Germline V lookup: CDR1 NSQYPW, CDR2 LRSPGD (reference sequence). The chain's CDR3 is CTCSATGGARNTLYF. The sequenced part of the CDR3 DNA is TGCACCTGCAGTGCCACTGGGGGGGCGCGAAACACCTTGTAC.

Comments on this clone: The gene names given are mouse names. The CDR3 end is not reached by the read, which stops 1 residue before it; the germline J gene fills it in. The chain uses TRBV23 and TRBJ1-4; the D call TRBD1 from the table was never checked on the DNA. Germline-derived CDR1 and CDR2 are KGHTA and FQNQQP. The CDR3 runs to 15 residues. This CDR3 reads CSSSQGTRLNERLFF. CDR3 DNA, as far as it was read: TGCTCCAGCAGTCAAGGGACAAGACTCAACGAAAGATTATTT.

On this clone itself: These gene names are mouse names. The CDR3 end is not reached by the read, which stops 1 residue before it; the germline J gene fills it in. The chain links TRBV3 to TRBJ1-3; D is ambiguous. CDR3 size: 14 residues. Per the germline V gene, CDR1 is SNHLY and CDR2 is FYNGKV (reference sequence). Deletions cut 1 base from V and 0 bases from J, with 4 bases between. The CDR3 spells CASSLDSSGNTLYF. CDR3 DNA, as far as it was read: TGTGCCAGCAGCTTAGACAGTTCTGGAAATACGCTCTAT.

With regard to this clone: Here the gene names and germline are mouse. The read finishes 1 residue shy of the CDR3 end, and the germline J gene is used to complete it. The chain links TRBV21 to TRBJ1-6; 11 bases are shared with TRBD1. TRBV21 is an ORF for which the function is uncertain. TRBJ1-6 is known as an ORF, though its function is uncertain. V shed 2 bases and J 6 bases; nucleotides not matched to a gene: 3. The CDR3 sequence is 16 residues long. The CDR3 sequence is CASSQPGTGGNSPLYF. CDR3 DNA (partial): TGTGCTAGCAGTCAACCCGGGACAGGGGGTAATTCGCCCCTCTAC.

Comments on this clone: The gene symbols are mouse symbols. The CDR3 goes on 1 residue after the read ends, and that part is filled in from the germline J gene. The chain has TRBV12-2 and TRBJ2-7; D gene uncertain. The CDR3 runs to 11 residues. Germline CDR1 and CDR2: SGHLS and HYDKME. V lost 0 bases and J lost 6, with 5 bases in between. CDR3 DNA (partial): TGTGCCAGCTCTCTCTACGTTGAACAGTAC. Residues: CASSLYVEQY. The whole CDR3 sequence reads CASSLYVEQYF.

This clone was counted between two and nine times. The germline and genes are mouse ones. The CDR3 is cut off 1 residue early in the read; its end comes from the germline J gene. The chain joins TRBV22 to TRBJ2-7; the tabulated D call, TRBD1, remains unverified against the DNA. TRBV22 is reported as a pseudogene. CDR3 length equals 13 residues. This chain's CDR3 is CASSCPGPFEQYF. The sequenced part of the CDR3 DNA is TGTGCCAGCAGTTGTCCAGGGCCCTTTGAACAGTAC.

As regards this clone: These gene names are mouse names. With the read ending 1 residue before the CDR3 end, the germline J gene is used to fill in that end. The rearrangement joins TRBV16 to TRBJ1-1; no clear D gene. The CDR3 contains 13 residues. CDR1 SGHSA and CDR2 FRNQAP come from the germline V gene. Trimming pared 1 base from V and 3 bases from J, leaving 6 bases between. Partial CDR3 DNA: TGTGCAAGCAGCTTAGGGGCTCACACAGAAGTCTTC. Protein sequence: CASSLGAHTEVF. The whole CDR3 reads CASSLGAHTEVFF.

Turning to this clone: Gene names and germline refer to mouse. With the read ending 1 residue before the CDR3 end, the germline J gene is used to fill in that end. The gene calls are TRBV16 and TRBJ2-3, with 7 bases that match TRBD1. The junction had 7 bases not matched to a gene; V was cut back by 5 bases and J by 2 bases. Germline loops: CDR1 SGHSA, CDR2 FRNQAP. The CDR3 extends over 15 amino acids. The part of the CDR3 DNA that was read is TGTGCAAGCAGCCCCCGACAGGGTTATGCAGAAACGCTGTAT. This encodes CASSPRQGYAETLY. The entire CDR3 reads CASSPRQGYAETLYF.

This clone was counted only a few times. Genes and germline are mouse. Here the CDR3 reads CASSSGSSAETLYF. The CDR3 DNA, read in part, is TGTGCCAGCAGTTCCGGGAGTAGTGCAGAAACGCTGTAT. The chain employs TRBV26 and TRBJ2-3, with D uncertain. The read falls 1 residue short of the CDR3 end, and the missing part is taken from the germline J gene. Deletions cut 5 bases from V and 0 bases from J, with 9 bases between. The CDR3 loop spans 14 amino acids. CDR1 and CDR2 from the germline V gene are KGHPV and FQNQEV (reference sequence).

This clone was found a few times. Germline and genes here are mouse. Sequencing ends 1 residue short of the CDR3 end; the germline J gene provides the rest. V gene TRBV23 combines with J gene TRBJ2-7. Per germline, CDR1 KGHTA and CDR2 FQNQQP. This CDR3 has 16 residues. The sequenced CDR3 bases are TGCTCCAGCAGTCAATCTATACGGCAGAGCTCCTATGAACAGTAC. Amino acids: CSSSQSIRQSSYEQY. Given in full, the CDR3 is CSSSQSIRQSSYEQYF.

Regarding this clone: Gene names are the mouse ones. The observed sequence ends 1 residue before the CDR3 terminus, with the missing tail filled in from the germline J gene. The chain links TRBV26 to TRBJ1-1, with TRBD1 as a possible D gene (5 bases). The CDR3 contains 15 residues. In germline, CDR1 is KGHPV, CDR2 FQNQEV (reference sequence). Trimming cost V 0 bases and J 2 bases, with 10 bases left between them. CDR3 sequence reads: CASSLSGRGNTEVFF. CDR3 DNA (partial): TGTGCCAGCAGTCTGTCGGGGCGCGGCAACACAGAAGTCTTC.

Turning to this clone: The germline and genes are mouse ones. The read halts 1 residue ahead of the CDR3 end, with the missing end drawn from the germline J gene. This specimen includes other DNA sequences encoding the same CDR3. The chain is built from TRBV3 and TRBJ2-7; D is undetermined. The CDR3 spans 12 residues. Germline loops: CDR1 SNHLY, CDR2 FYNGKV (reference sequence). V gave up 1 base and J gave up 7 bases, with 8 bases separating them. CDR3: CASSLGGGEQYF. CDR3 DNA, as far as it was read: TGTGCCAGCAGCTTAGGGGGAGGGGAACAGTAC.

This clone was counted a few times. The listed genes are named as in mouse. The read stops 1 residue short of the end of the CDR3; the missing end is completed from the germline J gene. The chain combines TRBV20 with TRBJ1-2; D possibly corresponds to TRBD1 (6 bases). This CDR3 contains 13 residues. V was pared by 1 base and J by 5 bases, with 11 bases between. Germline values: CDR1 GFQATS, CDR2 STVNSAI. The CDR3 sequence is CGARVRGRSDYTF. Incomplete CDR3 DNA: TGTGGTGCTAGGGTGCGGGGGCGGTCCGACTACACC.

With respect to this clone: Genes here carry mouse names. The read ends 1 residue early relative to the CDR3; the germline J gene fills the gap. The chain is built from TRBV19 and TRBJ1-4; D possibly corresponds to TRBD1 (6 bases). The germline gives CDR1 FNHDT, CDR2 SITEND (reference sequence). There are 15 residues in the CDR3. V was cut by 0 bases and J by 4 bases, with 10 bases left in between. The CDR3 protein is CASSIEGGGNERLFF. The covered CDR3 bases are TGTGCCAGCAGTATAGAGGGGGGGGGCAACGAAAGATTATTT.

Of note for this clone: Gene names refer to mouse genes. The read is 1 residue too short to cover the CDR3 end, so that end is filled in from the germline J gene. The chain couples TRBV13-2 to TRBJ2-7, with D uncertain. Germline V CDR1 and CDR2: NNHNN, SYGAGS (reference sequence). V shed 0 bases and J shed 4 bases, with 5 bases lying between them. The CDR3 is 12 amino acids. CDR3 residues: CASGDARYEQYF. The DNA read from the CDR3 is TGTGCCAGCGGTGATGCAAGGTATGAACAGTAC.

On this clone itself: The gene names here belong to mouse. CDR3 in amino acids: CASSLDWGGASGQLYF. The covered CDR3 bases are TGTGCCAGCAGTTTAGATTGGGGGGGCGCCTCCGGGCAGCTCTAC. The V and J genes are TRBV15 and TRBJ2-2, with TRBD2 matching 9 bases. The read ends 1 residue early relative to the CDR3; the germline J gene fills the gap. J gave up 6 bases and V 1 base, and 6 bases lay outside the gene matches. CDR1 SGHND and CDR2 FRSKSL come from the germline V gene. The length of the CDR3 is 16 residues.

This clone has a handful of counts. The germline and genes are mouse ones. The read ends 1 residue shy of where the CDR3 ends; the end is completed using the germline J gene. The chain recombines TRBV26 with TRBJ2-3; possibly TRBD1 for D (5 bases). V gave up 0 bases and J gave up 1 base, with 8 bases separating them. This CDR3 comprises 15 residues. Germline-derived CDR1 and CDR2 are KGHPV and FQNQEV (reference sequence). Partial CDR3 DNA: TGTGCCAGCAGTCTGTCCAGGGCTGGTGCAGAAACGCTGTAT. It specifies CASSLSRAGAETLY. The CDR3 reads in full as CASSLSRAGAETLYF.

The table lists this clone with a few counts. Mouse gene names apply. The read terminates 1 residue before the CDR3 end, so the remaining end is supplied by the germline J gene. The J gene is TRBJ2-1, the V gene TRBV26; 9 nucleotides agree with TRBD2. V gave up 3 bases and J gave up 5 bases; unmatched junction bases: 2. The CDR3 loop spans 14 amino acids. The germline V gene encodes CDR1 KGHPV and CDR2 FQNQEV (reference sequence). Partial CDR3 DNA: TGTGCCAGCAGTCTCTGGGGGGGAGATGCTGAGCAGTTC. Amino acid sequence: CASSLWGGDAEQF. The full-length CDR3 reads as CASSLWGGDAEQFF.

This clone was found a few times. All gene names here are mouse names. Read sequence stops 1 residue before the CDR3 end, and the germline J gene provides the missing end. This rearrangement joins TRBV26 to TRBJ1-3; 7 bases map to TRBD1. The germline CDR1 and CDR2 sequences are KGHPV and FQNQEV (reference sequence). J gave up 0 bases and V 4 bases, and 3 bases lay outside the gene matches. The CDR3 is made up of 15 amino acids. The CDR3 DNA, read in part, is TGTGCCAGCAGTCGGACAGGTCTTTCTGGAAATACGCTCTAT. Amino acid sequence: CASSRTGLSGNTLY. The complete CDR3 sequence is CASSRTGLSGNTLYF.

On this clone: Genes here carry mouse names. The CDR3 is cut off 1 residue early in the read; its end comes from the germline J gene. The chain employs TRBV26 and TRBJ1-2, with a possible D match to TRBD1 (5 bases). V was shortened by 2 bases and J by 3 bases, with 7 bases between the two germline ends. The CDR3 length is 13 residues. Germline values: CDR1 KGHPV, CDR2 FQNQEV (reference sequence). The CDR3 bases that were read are TGTGCCAGCAGTCTGGGGGGGTACTCCGACTACACC. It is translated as CASSLGGYSDYT. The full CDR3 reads CASSLGGYSDYTF.